These T cell receptor beta chains were read from a single sample in a study of OX40 agonist ivuxolimab in advanced cancers. Measured with immunoSEQ multiplex PCR; TCRdb has only the in-frame clones, and not every one. The repertoire includes some 40,000 clones, 92% of them detected once, and approximately 16% sits in the top ten. The specimen comprised CD4+ or CD8+ T cells sorted from blood, sampled in a trial of the OX40 agonist ivuxolimab. Source of these receptors: an adult with an advanced solid tumor such as melanoma, head and neck, liver or kidney cancer. Both conserved end residues are part of each CDR3. A D gene is named only where the DNA matches it firmly. Size values are once, few and many counts, or a class for expanded clones, and some rows have none.

clone_size,d_call,j_call,v_call,cdr3_length,cdr3_aa
-,-,TRBJ2-7,TRBV21-1,17,CASSKAGQWASRYEQYF
once,TRBD2,TRBJ2-2,TRBV19,19,CASSIRRGLAGASTGELFF
once,-,TRBJ2-7,TRBV5-6,13,CASSLGRYYEQYF
-,-,TRBJ2-6,TRBV25-1,17,CASSDRDPGTGANVLTF
-,-,TRBJ2-7,TRBV4-1,14,CASSQWTESYEQYF
once,TRBD1,TRBJ2-7,TRBV27,15,CASSPDRGRPYEQYF
-,TRBD2,TRBJ2-2,TRBV19,16,CASSITSGMTMGELFF
-,TRBD2,TRBJ2-5,TRBV28,17,CASSRPGLAGGGETQYF
once,-,TRBJ2-7,TRBV28,11,CASSLGGEQYF
-,TRBD1,TRBJ1-2,TRBV19,13,CASSPGQGFGYTF
-,-,TRBJ2-3,TRBV7-9,14,CASSPRMGPDTQYF
-,TRBD2,TRBJ2-1,TRBV28,13,CASSDSSGRWQFF
-,-,TRBJ2-3,TRBV20-1,11,CSASEGGTQYF
-,TRBD2,TRBJ2-1,TRBV7-3,14,CASSSSSGNNEQFF
once,-,TRBJ2-3,TRBV27,13,CASSLYGPNTQYF
-,-,TRBJ2-7,TRBV1,13,CTSSQGRVYEQYF
-,TRBD1,TRBJ2-2,TRBV9,14,CASTGTGGTGELFF
-,-,TRBJ1-2,TRBV7-8,14,CASSLGIEYYGYTF
-,-,TRBJ1-5,TRBV5-3,12,CATADSSEPQHF
-,-,TRBJ1-4,TRBV19,14,CASTRDPADEKLFF
-,-,TRBJ2-7,TRBV4-1,17,CASSQDPGAGEAGEQYF
-,-,TRBJ2-1,TRBV27,15,CASSFTASSYNEQFF
-,-,TRBJ1-2,TRBV29-1,11,CSVVDNYGYTF
-,TRBD1,TRBJ1-2,TRBV4-3,15,CASSQDGDRSYGYTF
-,TRBD1,TRBJ2-1,TRBV19,11,CATGQGNEQFF
-,-,TRBJ2-3,TRBV29-1,12,CSVVGSTDTQYF
-,-,TRBJ2-5,TRBV27,14,CASGPTWGVETQYF
-,-,TRBJ2-7,TRBV6-5,12,CASSRDGYEQYF
-,-,TRBJ2-1,TRBV19,17,CASSLGASVSSYNEQFF
-,-,TRBJ2-7,TRBV29-1,11,CSVEGTGGQYF
-,-,TRBJ2-1,TRBV6-4,16,CASSASGAGGYNEQFF
-,-,TRBJ1-2,TRBV9,13,CASSHGTDYGYTF
-,-,TRBJ2-3,TRBV28,14,CASSLLGTTDTQYF
-,-,TRBJ2-3,TRBV2,11,CASGVTDTQYF
-,-,TRBJ1-5,TRBV27,13,CASSLSGNQPQHF
-,-,TRBJ2-3,TRBV29-1,12,CSVEVSTDTQYF
once,-,TRBJ1-2,TRBV19,13,CAISPGTNYGYTF
-,TRBD2,TRBJ2-5,TRBV5-1,14,CASSAERETETQYF
-,-,TRBJ1-1,TRBV29-1,13,CSVEDGVPTEAFF
-,-,TRBJ1-1,TRBV6-5,15,CASSSSRAINTEAFF
-,-,TRBJ2-1,TRBV7-6,14,CASSLDFGHNEQFF
-,TRBD2,TRBJ2-7,TRBV6-5,15,CASSRGLAGDREQYF